Below, 28 T cell receptor beta chains from the same sample are listed, as sequenced in a study of T-cell reconstitution after alpha-beta-depleted transplantation in children. Preparation of the TCRbeta library used unique molecular identifiers. TCRdb reprocessed the PCR reads via MiXCR and lists one record per CDR3 protein. In the table there are around 500,000 distinct CDR3 sequences, approximately 12% of which are singletons. This specimen consisted of PBMCs from the stem cell graft donor, obtained from the stem cell graft. The receptors were sampled from a human donor who donated a stem cell graft to a child with combined immunodeficiency.

This clonotype came up a few times. The gene calls are TRBV29-1 and TRBJ2-7; 7 nucleotides agree with TRBD1. Trimming removed 3 bases from V and 2 bases from J; junction bases left unmatched: 4. This CDR3 contains 13 residues. Germline CDR1 is SQVTM and CDR2 is ANQGSEA. CDR3 amino acids: CSVEPGQTYEQYF. The CDR3, as DNA: TGCAGCGTTGAGCCGGGACAGACCTACGAGCAGTACTTC.

The chain is built from TRBV20-1 and TRBJ1-3; D ambiguous. Germline V lookup: CDR1 DFQATT, CDR2 SNEGSKA (reference sequence). The CDR3 has 15 residues. V lost 0 bases to trimming and J lost 0 bases, with 9 bases between them. CDR3 residues: CSAREVVRSGNTIYF. CDR3 coding DNA: TGCAGTGCTAGAGAAGTTGTACGCTCTGGAAACACCATATATTTT.

This clonotype was counted at least ten times. The gene calls are TRBV6-5 and TRBJ2-1, with a possible D match to TRBD2 (6 bases). The CDR3 runs 13 residues. The V end lost 5 bases, the J end lost 4 bases, and 9 bases lay between the germline ends. From germline, CDR1 is MNHEY and CDR2 SVGAGI. The CDR3 DNA reads as TGTGCCAGCAGTACTAGCAAATACAATGAGCAGTTCTTC. It yields the protein CASSTSKYNEQFF.

The chain carries TRBV3-1 and TRBJ2-3; no reliable D call. Germline V gene lookup returns CDR1 LGHDT and CDR2 YNNKEL (reference sequence). The CDR3 is made up of 13 amino acids. With 4 bases removed from V and 3 bases from J, the gap between germline ends came to 8 bases. In DNA form, the CDR3 reads TGTGCCAGCAGCCGAGTATGGACAGATACGCAGTATTTT. Amino acid sequence: CASSRVWTDTQYF.

This clonotype occurred a few times. The chain employs TRBV7-2 and TRBJ1-3; D remains ambiguous. Trimming cost V 2 bases and J 0 bases, with 20 bases left between them. From germline, CDR1 is SGHTA and CDR2 FQGNSA. The CDR3 is 19 amino acids. The CDR3 sequence: CASSLWAASGPRSGNTIYF. The CDR3 coding sequence is TGTGCCAGCAGCTTATGGGCCGCGAGCGGGCCTCGCTCTGGAAACACCATATATTTT.

This clonotype appeared many times. The genes are TRBV7-3 and TRBJ2-1, with 8 bases that match TRBD2. CDR3 length: 15 amino acids. CDR1 is SGHTA and CDR2 is FQGTGA in the germline V gene. After removal of 5 bases from V and 6 bases from J, the junction contained 9 bases not matched to a gene. CDR3 in amino acids: CASSASAGAGNEQFF. Here the CDR3 DNA reads TGTGCCAGCAGCGCTTCAGCGGGAGCGGGCAATGAGCAGTTCTTC.

This chain joins TRBV30 and TRBJ2-7; 9 nucleotides line up with TRBD2. The V segment lost 5 bases and the J segment 3 bases; nucleotides outside the gene matches: 8. This CDR3 contains 14 residues. Germline V gives CDR1 GTSNPN, CDR2 SVGIG (reference sequence). This CDR3 is CAWCQASGIYEQYF. The CDR3 coding sequence is TGTGCCTGGTGTCAGGCTAGCGGGATCTACGAGCAGTACTTC.

This clonotype has only a few counts. The V and J genes are TRBV29-1 and TRBJ2-1; tentatively, D is TRBD1 or TRBD2 (5 bases each). The V end was cut by 3 bases, the J end by 4 bases, with 16 bases between. The CDR3 sequence is 15 residues long. In germline, CDR1 is SQVTM, CDR2 ANQGSEA. CDR3 sequence (DNA): TGCAGCGTTGAGGGACGCTTACCGGGTTACAATGAGCAGTTCTTC. Translating it yields CSVEGRLPGYNEQFF.

The rearrangement links TRBV11-2 to TRBJ2-2; D ambiguous. Looked up from germline, CDR1 is SGHAT and CDR2 is FQNNGV. The CDR3 runs to 15 residues. V lost 2 bases, J lost 1 base, and 8 bases lay in between. In nucleotides, the CDR3 is TGTGCCAGCAGCTTACCTGCCTTGAACACCGGGGAGCTGTTTTTT. Amino acid sequence: CASSLPALNTGELFF.

This clonotype has only a few counts. This chain joins TRBV7-3 and TRBJ2-3, with a weak D call TRBD2 (6 bases). Trimming shortened V by 0 bases and J by 4 bases, and 20 bases separated the two germline ends. Germline V CDR1 and CDR2: SGHTA, FQGTGA. The CDR3 sequence is 18 residues long. CDR3 residues: CASSLTGPTSRGADTQYF. The CDR3 DNA reads as TGTGCCAGCAGCTTAACGGGACCGACTAGTCGCGGGGCAGATACGCAGTATTTT.

This clonotype was seen only once. V gene TRBV19 combines with J gene TRBJ1-2, with D possibly being TRBD1 (5 bases). The CDR3 covers 12 residues. Per germline, CDR1 LNHDA and CDR2 SQIVND (reference sequence). V lost 3 bases and J 6 bases, leaving 8 bases between the germline ends. CDR3 sequence: CASSIAGDGYTF. The CDR3 region has the DNA TGTGCCAGTAGTATCGCGGGGGATGGCTACACCTTC.

This clonotype showed up just a few times. The chain couples TRBV12-3 or TRBV12-4 to TRBJ2-7, with D possibly called TRBD1 or TRBD2 (5 bases each). The CDR3 is 15 amino acids. Trimming removed 6 bases at V and 3 bases at J, with 18 bases between. The CDR3 region is CASSEGLWTNYEQYF. The CDR3 nucleotides are TGTGCCAGCAGCGAGGGGCTGTGGACGAACTACGAGCAGTACTTC.

This clonotype was seen a few times. This rearrangement joins TRBV6-2 or TRBV6-3 to TRBJ2-1; 12 nucleotides line up with TRBD2. The CDR3 extends over 18 amino acids. Trimming took 6 bases from V and 9 from J; bases not matched to a gene: 18. CDR1 MNHEY and CDR2 SVGEGT come from the germline V gene. The CDR3 protein is CASSPSSGRARSPTEQFF. The CDR3 DNA follows: TGTGCCAGCAGCCCTTCTAGCGGGAGGGCCCGGTCCCCCACTGAGCAGTTCTTC.

Regarding this clonotype: This sequence may be a read error, since a much larger clone differs from it by one base. V gene TRBV4-3 combines with J gene TRBJ2-7; a weak D match, TRBD2 (6 bases). Germline values: CDR1 LGHNA, CDR2 YSLEER. Trimming took 8 bases from V and 3 from J, leaving 17 bases between them. This CDR3 comprises 14 residues. The DNA of the CDR3 is TGCGCCAGCGGCTGGGACCCGGAGGGCTACGAGCAGTACTTC. It encodes CASGWDPEGYEQYF.

The chain employs TRBV7-2 and TRBJ2-4; D gene unclear. The V end was cut by 3 bases, the J end by 0 bases, with 15 bases between. The CDR3 length is 17 residues. Germline assignment: CDR1 SGHTA and CDR2 FQGNSA. CDR3: CASSFNDGSLAKNIQYF. CDR3 DNA sequence: TGTGCCAGCAGCTTTAATGACGGAAGCCTAGCCAAAAACATTCAGTACTTC.

Only a few counts were recorded for this clonotype. The chain joins TRBV7-3 to TRBJ2-1, with 7 bases aligning to TRBD2. CDR1 and CDR2 (germline): SGHTA, FQGTGA. This CDR3 has 19 residues. After removal of 4 bases from V and 0 bases from J, the junction contained 15 bases not matched to a gene. The CDR3: CASSSPGAGPPSSYNEQFF. The DNA for the CDR3 is TGTGCCAGCAGCTCCCCCGGAGCGGGACCTCCGAGCTCCTACAATGAGCAGTTCTTC.

The sample holds many counts of this clonotype. The V call is TRBV6-1, the J call TRBJ2-7; D not certain. V was clipped by 5 bases and J by 0 bases, with 8 bases between them. The CDR3 sequence is 13 residues long. Germline V gives CDR1 MNHNS, CDR2 SASEGT. The DNA of the CDR3 is TGTGCCAGCAGTCCTGCCGGCTCCTACGAGCAGTACTTC. It yields the protein CASSPAGSYEQYF.

This clonotype was found many times. The V call is TRBV29-1, the J call TRBJ1-1; 10 nucleotides agree with TRBD1. Germline V CDR1 and CDR2: SQVTM, ANQGSEA. The CDR3 runs 12 residues. V lost 4 bases to trimming and J lost 13 bases; unmatched junction nucleotides: 9. In DNA, the CDR3 is TGCAGCGTTGGAGGGACAGGGGAATTGGATTTCTTT. As protein: CSVGGTGELDFF. Variable domain in full (rest from reference TRBV29-1 and TRBJ1-1): SAVISQKPSRDICQRGTSLTIQCQVDSQVTMMFWYRQQPGQSLTLIATANQGSEATYESGFVIDKFPISRPNLTFSTLTVSNMSPEDSSIYLCSVGGTGELDFFGQGTRLTVV.

This clonotype came up many times. The CDR3 sequence is CASSLTGGIRGNTIYF. CDR3 coding DNA: TGTGCCAGCTCTCTGACAGGGGGCATTCGTGGAAACACCATATATTTT. The chain is built from TRBV12-3 or TRBV12-4 and TRBJ1-3; TRBD1 agrees at 10 bases. The ends lost 8 bases at V and 3 bases at J; junction bases unmatched: 10. CDR3 length: 16 amino acids.

The sample holds many counts of this clonotype. The V call is TRBV7-2, the J call TRBJ2-7; TRBD1 is a possible D gene (6 bases). The CDR3 loop spans 15 amino acids. Germline V gives CDR1 SGHTA, CDR2 FQGNSA. The V end lost 5 bases, the J end lost 0 bases, and 14 bases lay between the germline ends. The CDR3 DNA reads TGTGCCAGCAGCCGGACCACAGGGACCTCCTACGAGCAGTACTTC. Protein: CASSRTTGTSYEQYF.

J is TRBJ1-2 and V is TRBV29-1, with TRBD1 matching over 9 bases. The CDR3 length is 14 residues. Germline trimming cut 4 bases from V and 9 bases from J; bases unmatched to any gene: 12. Looked up from germline, CDR1 is SQVTM and CDR2 is ANQGSEA. CDR3 residues: CSVVRGQGMSSYTF. The CDR3 DNA is TGCAGCGTTGTCAGGGGACAGGGTATGTCGAGCTACACCTTC.

Here the CDR3 DNA reads TGTGCCAGCAGACCGACTAGTAAAGTTAGCACAGATACGCAGTATTTT. Translation: CASRPTSKVSTDTQYF. V usage is TRBV6-1 and J usage is TRBJ2-3, with D possibly being TRBD2 (6 bases). V lost 6 bases and J 0 bases, leaving 16 bases between the germline ends. This CDR3 region has 16 residues. The V gene's germline CDR1 is MNHNS and CDR2 SASEGT.

The table lists this clonotype with many counts. One junction end does not reproduce the germline sequence, and a read error may be involved. The gene calls are TRBV5-1 and TRBJ2-3; D remains ambiguous. The germline CDR1 and CDR2 sequences are SGHRS and YFSETQ. This CDR3 has 13 residues. CDR3 loop: CASSLDSTDTQYF. As DNA, the CDR3 is TGTGCCAGCAGCTTAGACAGCACAGATACGCAGTATTTT.

This clonotype came up a few times. This chain uses TRBV12-3 or TRBV12-4 with TRBJ1-1; 7 bases are shared with TRBD1. This CDR3 has 14 amino acids. V lost 5 bases, J lost 4 bases, and 7 bases stayed unmatched. The CDR3 nucleotides read TGTGCCAGCAGTCCTTACAGGGGAACCACTGAAGCTTTCTTT. Amino acids: CASSPYRGTTEAFF.

This clonotype occurred a few times. The chain couples TRBV27 to TRBJ2-1; D remains ambiguous. The CDR3 is 15 residues long. V was pared by 7 bases and J by 0 bases, with 13 bases between. Germline assignment: CDR1 MNHEY and CDR2 SMNVEV (reference sequence). The CDR3 is CASTELRSSYNEQFF. As DNA, the CDR3 is TGTGCCAGCACCGAACTGCGGAGCTCCTACAATGAGCAGTTCTTC.

This chain joins TRBV5-6 and TRBJ2-1, with a possible D match to TRBD2 (6 bases). Trimming cost V 4 bases and J 14 bases, with 16 bases left between them. The CDR3 is 12 residues long. Germline V gene data show CDR1 as SGHDT and CDR2 as YYEEEE. The CDR3 is CASSLTTGGEFF. The DNA for the CDR3 is TGTGCCAGCAGCCTGACGACTGGCGGGGAGTTCTTC.

This clonotype was seen more than once but under ten times. The CDR3 spells CASSALAGRETQYF. CDR3 nucleotide sequence: TGTGCCAGCAGCGCCTTAGCCGGGCGGGAGACCCAGTACTTC. The V gene is TRBV9, the J gene TRBJ2-5; no reliable D call. Trimming took 3 bases from V and 5 from J, leaving 14 bases between them. This CDR3 is built from 14 residues. Germline V lookup: CDR1 SGDLS, CDR2 YYNGEE.

The table lists this clonotype with many counts. The J gene is TRBJ2-5, the V gene TRBV5-1; no clear D gene. CDR1 SGHRS and CDR2 YFSETQ come from the germline V gene. There are 14 residues in the CDR3. Trimming pared 4 bases from V and 5 bases from J, leaving 15 bases between. The DNA of the CDR3 is TGCGCCAGCAGCCCCCCCAACCCCGGGGAGACCCAGTACTTC. Its translation: CASSPPNPGETQYF.